These 16 T cell receptor beta chains were all obtained from the same sample, sequenced in a study of kidney transplant recipient with SARS-CoV-2 infection. TCRdb reprocessed the reads via MiXCR and lists one record per CDR3 protein. This sample carries under 250,000 distinct CDR3 sequences, about 30% of them seen once, and the ten largest clones take around 7.8%. The material was a blood sample, obtained at baseline and on day 111 from a kidney transplant recipient. Receptors were obtained from a young adult male patient who had COVID-19 and was a kidney transplant recipient. Some T cells could come from the graft donor.

This clonotype was seen many times. The chain carries TRBV15 and TRBJ2-1; the D gene could be TRBD1 or TRBD2 (5 bases each). Between the trimmed V and J ends, which lost 0 bases and 7 bases, there was a span of 10 bases. The CDR3 contains 14 residues. CDR1 LNHNV and CDR2 YYDKDF come from the germline V gene (reference sequence). CDR3 bases: TGTGCCACCAGCAGAGATGGGACGGGGAATGAGCAGTTCTTC. Protein product: CATSRDGTGNEQFF.

V and J are TRBV3-1 and TRBJ2-2; the D is unclear. The V gene lost 4 bases and the J gene lost 5 bases, with 23 bases spanning the gap. The CDR3 has 18 residues. Germline V gene data show CDR1 as LGHDT and CDR2 as YNNKEL (reference sequence). CDR3 sequence (DNA): TGTGCCAGCAGCCGAATGGGTCCCATTTCAGGCTTGACCGGGGAGCTGTTTTTT. It codes for CASSRMGPISGLTGELFF.

Points on this clonotype: With a much larger clone just one base away, this may be a read error. The chain is built from TRBV4-1 and TRBJ1-5; D perhaps matches TRBD1 (5 bases). The CDR3 contains 13 residues. Between the trimmed V and J ends, which lost 4 bases and 7 bases, there was a span of 11 bases. The germline CDR1 and CDR2 sequences are MGHRA and YSYEKL. The CDR3 DNA reads TGCGCCAGCAGCCGCATAAGGGACCAGCCCCAGCATTTT. Amino acids: CASSRIRDQPQHF.

On this clonotype itself: A much more abundant neighbour one base away suggests this may be a read error. The V gene is TRBV7-4, the J gene TRBJ1-2; D is unclear. The CDR3 loop spans 17 amino acids. Looked up from germline, CDR1 is SGHVT and CDR2 is SQSDAQ. CDR3 sequence reads: CVSSVSSSARKTYGYTF. CDR3 DNA sequence: TGTGTCAGCAGCGTCTCCTCTTCAGCTCGAAAGACCTATGGCTACACCTTC.

Details on this clonotype: A read error is possible here, since a much larger clone lies one base away. In this CDR3 the conserved last residue, phenylalanine or tryptophan, is missing, so a read error is likely. The chain combines TRBV9 with TRBJ1-2; D call uncertain. V was cut by 7 bases and J by 4 bases, with 23 bases left in between. The length of the CDR3 is 16 residues. Germline V lookup: CDR1 SGDLS, CDR2 YYNGEE. The CDR3 DNA reads TGTGCCAGCGCGGGTGAGTACTCAAGAAAGACCTATGGCTACACCCTC. It is translated as CASAGEYSRKTYGYTL.

Remarks on this clonotype: One end of the junction does not line up with germline, which may come from a read error. The chain couples TRBV25-1 to TRBJ2-3; 11 nucleotides agree with TRBD2. Per germline, CDR1 MGHDK and CDR2 SYGVNS. CDR3 length: 16 amino acids. CDR3 region: CASSLGLAGLTDTLYF. CDR3 sequence (DNA): TGCGCCAGCAGCCTCGGACTAGCGGGCCTCACAGATACGCTGTATTTT.

As regards this clonotype: This could be a read error, since a much larger clone is one nucleotide away. This chain joins TRBV3-1 and TRBJ1-1; no reliable D call. Germline V gene lookup returns CDR1 LGHDT and CDR2 YNNKEL (reference sequence). The CDR3 runs to 16 residues. The CDR3 DNA reads TGTGCCAACAGCGTCAGAGTTCCTTCAATTCGCACTGAAGCTTTCTTT. Translating it yields CANSVRVPSIRTEAFF. The variable domain in full, with the rest retrieved from reference TRBV3-1 and TRBJ1-1, is DTAVSQTPKYLVTQMGNDKSIKCEQNLGHDTMYWYKQDSKKFLKIMFSYNNKELIINETVPNRFSPKSPDKAHLNLHINSLELGDSAVYFCANSVRVPSIRTEAFFGQGTRLTVV.

Many counts were recorded for this clonotype. This chain uses TRBV2 with TRBJ2-7; D remains unclear. Per the germline V gene, CDR1 is SNHLY and CDR2 is FYNNEI. With 7 bases removed from V and 5 bases from J, the gap between germline ends came to 15 bases. The CDR3 runs to 13 residues. The CDR3 sequence: CASTPRVTDEQYF. The DNA of the CDR3 is TGTGCCAGCACCCCCCGGGTTACCGACGAGCAGTACTTC.

Comments on this clonotype: Just one base apart from a much larger clone, this may be a read error. The chain links TRBV2 to TRBJ2-7, with D uncertain. The CDR3 covers 12 residues. The germline CDR1 and CDR2 sequences are SNHLY and FYNNEI. Trimming stripped 7 bases from V and 2 bases from J, with 9 bases between. CDR3 in amino acids: CASIQSPYEQYF. The DNA of the CDR3 is TGTGCCAGCATTCAATCCCCCTACGAGCAGTACTTC.

This clonotype occurred once. A much larger clone lies one base from this, so it may be a read error. The gene calls are TRBV2 and TRBJ2-1, with 7 bases aligning to TRBD2. Germline V CDR1 and CDR2: SNHLY, FYNNEI. V dropped 10 bases and J dropped 0; count of bases not matched to a gene: 9. The CDR3 contains 15 residues. CDR3 sequence: CATTSERGSYNEQFF. The CDR3 DNA sequence: TGTGCCACTACTAGCGAGAGGGGCTCCTACAATGAGCAGTTCTTC.

This clonotype has ten or more counts. The rearrangement uses TRBV25-1 and TRBJ1-2; D unresolved. Germline values: CDR1 MGHDK, CDR2 SYGVNS. The ends were cut back, 5 bases at V and 4 bases at J, with 23 bases in the middle. The length of the CDR3 is 17 residues. The CDR3 nucleotides read TGTGCCAGCAGTATTAATGCAGAACTGGGAAAGACCTATGGCTACACCTTC. This sequence encodes CASSINAELGKTYGYTF.

Turning to this clonotype: A read error may be the cause here, since a much bigger clone is one base away. The V call is TRBV19, the J call TRBJ1-5; the D gene is possibly TRBD1 (5 bases). Trimming took 8 bases from V and 1 from J, leaving 12 bases between them. The CDR3 runs 14 residues. The germline V gene has CDR1 LNHDA and CDR2 SQIVND (reference sequence). As DNA, the CDR3 is TGTGCCAGTGGAGAGTGGGGGAGCAATCAGCCCCAGCATTTT. Protein: CASGEWGSNQPQHF.

This clonotype has a count of ten or more. The rearrangement links TRBV12-2 to TRBJ1-2. TRBV12-2 counts as a pseudogene. This CDR3 spans 17 amino acids. This chain's CDR3 is CASRYLSTPRKTYGYTF. The CDR3 coding sequence is TGTGCAAGTCGCTATCTATCGACTCCACGAAAGACCTATGGCTACACCTTC.

Ten or more counts support this clonotype. The chain has TRBV19 and TRBJ1-5; D perhaps matches TRBD1 (5 bases). The germline V gene encodes CDR1 LNHDA and CDR2 SQIVND (reference sequence). There are 14 residues in the CDR3. Trimming removed 3 bases from V and 6 bases from J, with 12 bases in between. The DNA of the CDR3 is TGTGCCAGTAGTATCGAAGACAGTGGTCAGCCCCAGCATTTT. Residues: CASSIEDSGQPQHF.

This sequence joins TRBV21-1 and TRBJ2-3. TRBV21-1 is tagged as a pseudogene. The CDR3 consists of 17 residues. The CDR3 spells CASSSNVATVMQDAQYF. The CDR3 coding sequence is TGTGCCAGCAGCAGCAATGTAGCTACAGTCATGCAAGATGCGCAGTATTTT.

This clonotype has at least ten counts. This chain uses TRBV3-1 with TRBJ1-2; D not certain. The CDR3 is 17 amino acids. CDR1 and CDR2 from the germline V gene are LGHDT and YNNKEL (reference sequence). Deletions cut 5 bases from V and 4 bases from J, with 23 bases between. CDR3 DNA: TGTGCCAGCAGCGACCAGCTCACCCTTCGAAAGACCTATGGCTACACCTTC. Protein sequence: CASSDQLTLRKTYGYTF.